This T cell receptor (beta chain) originates from a study of OX40 agonist ivuxolimab in advanced cancers. For the study at large: Patients enrolled in dose escalation were diagnosed with hepatocellular carcinoma, melanoma, renal cell or head and neck cancer. One hepatocellular carcinoma and a couple of cutaneous melanoma patients partially responded. Study results and caveats: Clonal expansion was among the lowest in partial responders at 0.1-3.0 mg/kg, especially CD8+.

Regarding this clone: No antigen is known for it.

Deletions cut 4 bases from V and 3 bases from J, with 10 bases between. This CDR3 has 13 residues. Looked up from germline, CDR1 is SGHAT and CDR2 is FQNNGV. Sequenced by immunoSEQ multiplex PCR; TCRdb stores in-frame clones only, minus some. The sample records roughly 90,000 clones, roughly nine tenths being singletons. Drawing of blood for sampling happened at baseline, at cycle 4 day 1, and at cycle 7 day 1. The chain links TRBV11-2 to TRBJ2-7, with D tentatively TRBD2 (5 bases). Sequenced here: CD4+ or CD8+ T cells sorted from blood, sampled in a trial of the OX40 agonist ivuxolimab. The receptor was isolated from an adult with an advanced solid tumor such as melanoma, head and neck, liver or kidney cancer. CDR3 DNA: TGTGCCAGCAGCTCGGGAATCTTCTACGAGCAGTACTTC. It encodes CASSSGIFYEQYF. The full variable domain, completed using reference TRBV11-2 and TRBJ2-7, is EAGVAQSPRYKIIEKRQSVAFWCNPISGHATLYWYQQILGQGPKLLIQFQNNGVVDDSQLPKDRFSAERLKGVDSTLKIQPAKLEDSAVYLCASSSGIFYEQYFGPGTRLTVT.